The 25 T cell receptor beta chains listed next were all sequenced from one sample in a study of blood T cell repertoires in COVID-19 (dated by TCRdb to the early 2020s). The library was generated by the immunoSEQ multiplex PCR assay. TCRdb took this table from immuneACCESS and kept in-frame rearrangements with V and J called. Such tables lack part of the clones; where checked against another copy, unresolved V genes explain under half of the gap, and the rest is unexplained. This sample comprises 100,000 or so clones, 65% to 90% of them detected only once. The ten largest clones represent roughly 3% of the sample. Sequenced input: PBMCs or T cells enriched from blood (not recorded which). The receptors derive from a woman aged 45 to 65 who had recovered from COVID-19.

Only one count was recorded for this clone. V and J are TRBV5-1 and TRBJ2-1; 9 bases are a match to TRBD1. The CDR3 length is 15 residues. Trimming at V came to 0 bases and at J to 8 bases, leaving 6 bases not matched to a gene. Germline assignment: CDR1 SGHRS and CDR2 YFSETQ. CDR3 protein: CASSLGDRARDEQFF. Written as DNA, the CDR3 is TGCGCCAGCAGCTTGGGGGACAGGGCCAGGGATGAGCAGTTCTTC.

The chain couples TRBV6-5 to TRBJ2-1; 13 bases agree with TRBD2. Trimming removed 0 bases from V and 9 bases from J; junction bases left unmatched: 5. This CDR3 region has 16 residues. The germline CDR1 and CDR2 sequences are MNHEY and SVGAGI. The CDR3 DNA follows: TGTGCCAGCAGTTACTCGAGGACTAGCGGGAGTAGTGAGCAGTTCTTC. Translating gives CASSYSRTSGSSEQFF.

The CDR3 is CASSPPQGTSTDTQYF. CDR3 sequence (DNA): TGTGCCAGCAGTCCCCCGCAGGGCACTAGCACAGATACGCAGTATTTT. V and J are TRBV28 and TRBJ2-3; possible D gene TRBD1, 5 bases. V was trimmed by 5 bases and J by 0 bases, leaving 15 bases between them. The length of the CDR3 is 16 residues. From germline, CDR1 is MDHEN and CDR2 SYDVKM.

CDR3 DNA sequence: TGTGCCAGCAGTTTATTACCTAGCGGGAGGGTGGATGAGCAGTTCTTC. It specifies CASSLLPSGRVDEQFF. The rearrangement joins TRBV28 to TRBJ2-1; 12 bases match TRBD2. Unmatched junction bases numbered 6, after V lost 1 base and J lost 8 bases. The CDR3 is 16 amino acids. The germline CDR1 and CDR2 sequences are MDHEN and SYDVKM.

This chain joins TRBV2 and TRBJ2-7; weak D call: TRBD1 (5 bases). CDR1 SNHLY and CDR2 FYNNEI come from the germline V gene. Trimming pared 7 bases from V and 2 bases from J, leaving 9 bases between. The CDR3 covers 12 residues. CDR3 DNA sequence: TGTGCCAGCACCCAGGGCCCCTACGAGCAGTACTTC. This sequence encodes CASTQGPYEQYF.

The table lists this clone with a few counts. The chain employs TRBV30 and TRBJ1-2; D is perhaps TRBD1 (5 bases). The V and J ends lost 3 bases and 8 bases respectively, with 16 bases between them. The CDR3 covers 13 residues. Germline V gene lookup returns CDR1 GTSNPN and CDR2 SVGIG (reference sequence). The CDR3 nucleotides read TGTGCCTGGAGGGCTTGGGGCACTCTCGGCTACACCTTC. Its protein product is CAWRAWGTLGYTF.

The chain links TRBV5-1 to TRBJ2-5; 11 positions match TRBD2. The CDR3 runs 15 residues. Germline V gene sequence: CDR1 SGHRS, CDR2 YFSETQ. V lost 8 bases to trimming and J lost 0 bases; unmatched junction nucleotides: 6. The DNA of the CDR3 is TGCGCCAGTCGGCCGACTAGCGGGAACCAAGAGACCCAGTACTTC. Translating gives CASRPTSGNQETQYF.

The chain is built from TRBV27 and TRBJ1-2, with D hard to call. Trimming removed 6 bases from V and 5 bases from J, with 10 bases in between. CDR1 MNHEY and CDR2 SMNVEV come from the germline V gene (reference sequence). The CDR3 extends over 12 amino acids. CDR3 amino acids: CASSPSGYGYTF. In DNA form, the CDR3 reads TGTGCCAGCAGCCCGAGCGGATATGGCTACACCTTC.

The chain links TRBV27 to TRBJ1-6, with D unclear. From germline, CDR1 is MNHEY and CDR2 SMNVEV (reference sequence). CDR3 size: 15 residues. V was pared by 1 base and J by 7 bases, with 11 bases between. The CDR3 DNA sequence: TGTGCCAGCAGTTTATGGCCGGGAAAGAATTCACCCCTCCACTTT. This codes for CASSLWPGKNSPLHF.

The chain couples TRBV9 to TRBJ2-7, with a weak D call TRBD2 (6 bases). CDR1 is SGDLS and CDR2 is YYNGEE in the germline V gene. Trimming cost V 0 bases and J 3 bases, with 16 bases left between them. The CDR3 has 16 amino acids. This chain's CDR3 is CASSVGPGTSIYEQYF. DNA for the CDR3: TGTGCCAGCAGCGTAGGCCCCGGGACTTCTATCTACGAGCAGTACTTC.

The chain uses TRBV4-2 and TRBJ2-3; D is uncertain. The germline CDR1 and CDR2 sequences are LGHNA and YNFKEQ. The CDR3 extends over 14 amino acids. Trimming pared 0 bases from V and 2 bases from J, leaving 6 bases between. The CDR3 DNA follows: TGTGCCAGCAGCCAAGACTCCCTCACAGATACGCAGTATTTT. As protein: CASSQDSLTDTQYF.

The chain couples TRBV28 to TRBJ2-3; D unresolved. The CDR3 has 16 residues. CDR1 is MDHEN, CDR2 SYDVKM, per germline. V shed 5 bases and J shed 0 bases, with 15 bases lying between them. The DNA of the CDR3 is TGTGCCAGCAGTCTAACTACGACGACTAGCACAGATACGCAGTATTTT. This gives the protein CASSLTTTTSTDTQYF.

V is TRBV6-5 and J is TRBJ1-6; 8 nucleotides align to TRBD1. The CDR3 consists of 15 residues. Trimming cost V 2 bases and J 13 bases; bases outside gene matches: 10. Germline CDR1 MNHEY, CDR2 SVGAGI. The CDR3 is CASSYGDRLIWPLHF. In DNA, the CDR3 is TGTGCCAGCAGTTACGGGGACAGGCTAATTTGGCCCCTCCACTTT.

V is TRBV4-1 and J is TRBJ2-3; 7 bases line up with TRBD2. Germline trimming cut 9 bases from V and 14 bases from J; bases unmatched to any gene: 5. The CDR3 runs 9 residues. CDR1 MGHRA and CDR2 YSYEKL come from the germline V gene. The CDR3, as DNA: TGCGCCAGGGACCGCGGGGGGTATTTT. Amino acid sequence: CARDRGGYF.

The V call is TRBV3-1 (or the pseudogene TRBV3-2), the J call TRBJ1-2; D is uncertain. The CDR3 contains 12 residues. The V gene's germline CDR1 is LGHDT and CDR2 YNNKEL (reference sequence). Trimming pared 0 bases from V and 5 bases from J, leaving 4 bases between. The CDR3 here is CASSQEQYGYTF. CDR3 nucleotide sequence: TGTGCCAGCAGCCAAGAACAGTATGGCTACACCTTC.

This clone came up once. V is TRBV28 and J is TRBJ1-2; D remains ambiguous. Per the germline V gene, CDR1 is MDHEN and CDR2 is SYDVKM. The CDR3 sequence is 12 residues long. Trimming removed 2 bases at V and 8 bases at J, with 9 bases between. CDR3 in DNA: TGTGCCAGCAGTTTACCCACCCGGGGCTACACCTTC. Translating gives CASSLPTRGYTF.

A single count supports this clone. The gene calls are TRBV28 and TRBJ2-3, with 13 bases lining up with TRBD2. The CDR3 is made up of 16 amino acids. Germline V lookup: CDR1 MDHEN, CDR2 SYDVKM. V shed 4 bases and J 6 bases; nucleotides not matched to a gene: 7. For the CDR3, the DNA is TGTGCCAGCAGTTCCGGACTAGCGGGGGCCGCTGATACGCAGTATTTT. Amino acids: CASSSGLAGAADTQYF.

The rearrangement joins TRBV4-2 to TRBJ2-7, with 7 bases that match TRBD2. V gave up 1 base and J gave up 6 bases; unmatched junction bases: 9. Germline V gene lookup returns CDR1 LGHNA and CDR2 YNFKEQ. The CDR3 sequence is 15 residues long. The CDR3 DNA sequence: TGTGCCAGCAGCCAAGTTCACGGCGGGAGTGGCGAGCAGTACTTC. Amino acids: CASSQVHGGSGEQYF.

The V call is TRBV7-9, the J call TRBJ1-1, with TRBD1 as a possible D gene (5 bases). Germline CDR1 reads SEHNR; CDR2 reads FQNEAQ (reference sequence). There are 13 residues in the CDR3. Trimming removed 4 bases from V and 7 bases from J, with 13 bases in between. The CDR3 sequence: CASSSQVGSEAFF. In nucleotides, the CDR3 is TGTGCCAGCAGCTCACAGGTGGGAAGTGAAGCTTTCTTT.

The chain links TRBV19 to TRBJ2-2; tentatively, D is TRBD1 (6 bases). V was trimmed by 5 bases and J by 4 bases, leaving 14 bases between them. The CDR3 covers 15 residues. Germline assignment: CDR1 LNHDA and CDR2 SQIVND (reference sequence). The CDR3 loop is CASSWTVPRTGELFF. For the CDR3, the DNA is TGTGCCAGTAGTTGGACAGTCCCGCGCACCGGGGAGCTGTTTTTT.

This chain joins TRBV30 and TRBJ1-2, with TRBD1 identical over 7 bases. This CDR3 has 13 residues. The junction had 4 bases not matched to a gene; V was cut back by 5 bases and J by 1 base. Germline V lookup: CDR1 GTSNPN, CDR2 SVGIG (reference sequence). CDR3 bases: TGTGCCTGGTTCGGGGACAGTAACTATGGCTACACCTTC. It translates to CAWFGDSNYGYTF.

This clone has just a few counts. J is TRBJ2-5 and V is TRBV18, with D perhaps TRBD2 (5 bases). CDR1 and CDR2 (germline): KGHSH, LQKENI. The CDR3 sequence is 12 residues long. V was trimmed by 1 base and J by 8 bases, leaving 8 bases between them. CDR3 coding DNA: TGTGCCAGCTCACCACTGAGCGGAACCCAGTACTTC. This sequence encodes CASSPLSGTQYF.

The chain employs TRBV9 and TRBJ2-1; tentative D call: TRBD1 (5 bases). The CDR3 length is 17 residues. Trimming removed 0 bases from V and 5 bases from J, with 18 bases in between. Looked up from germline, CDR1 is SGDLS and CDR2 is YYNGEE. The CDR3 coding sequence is TGTGCCAGCAGCGTAGGGACAACGGTTCAGAAAAACAATGAGCAGTTCTTC. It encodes CASSVGTTVQKNNEQFF.

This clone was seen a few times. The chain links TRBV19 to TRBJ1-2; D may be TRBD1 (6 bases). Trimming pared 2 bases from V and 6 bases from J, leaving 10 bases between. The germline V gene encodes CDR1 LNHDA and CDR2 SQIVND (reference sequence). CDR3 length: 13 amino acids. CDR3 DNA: TGTGCCAGTAGTATATTTTCAGGGGATGGCTACACCTTC. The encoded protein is CASSIFSGDGYTF.

CDR3 protein: CAITKRQGGTEAFF. The CDR3 nucleotides read TGTGCCATCACCAAGAGACAGGGGGGGACTGAAGCTTTCTTT. The V gene is TRBV10-3, the J gene TRBJ1-1, with 9 bases lining up with TRBD1. The CDR3 is 14 amino acids. V lost 7 bases and J lost 5; bases outside the gene matches: 8. CDR1 is ENHRY and CDR2 is SYGVKD in the germline V gene.